Presented here are 21 T cell receptor beta chains from one specimen sequenced in a study of cytomegalovirus exposure and HLA in healthy donors. Both 60 Vbeta primers and 13 Jbeta primers went into the PCR. Measured with immunoSEQ multiplex PCR; TCRdb has only the in-frame clones, and not every one. The top ten hold roughly 10% of the sample, which has about 210,000 clones, around four fifths seen once. Input material: PBMCs. The receptors stem from a woman between 50 and 59 years old in good health and CMV-seropositive.

The gene calls are TRBV9 and TRBJ1-2; 10 bases match TRBD1. Per germline, CDR1 SGDLS and CDR2 YYNGEE. With 3 bases clipped from V and 7 bases from J, the junction kept 3 bases outside the gene matches. The CDR3 loop spans 13 amino acids. CDR3 region: CASSGDRGPGYTF. The CDR3 nucleotides read TGTGCCAGCAGCGGCGACAGGGGGCCTGGCTACACCTTC.

The J gene is TRBJ2-5, the V gene TRBV27, with D possibly matching TRBD1 (6 bases). CDR3 length equals 12 residues. Trimming left V 5 bases short and J 5 bases short, with 9 bases between. In germline, CDR1 is MNHEY, CDR2 SMNVEV (reference sequence). CDR3 loop: CASSAQGETQYF. CDR3 nucleotides: TGTGCCAGCAGTGCCCAGGGGGAGACCCAGTACTTC.

The V call is TRBV9, the J call TRBJ1-5, with D perhaps matching TRBD1 (5 bases). Trimming stripped 3 bases from V and 7 bases from J, with 17 bases between. CDR3 size: 15 residues. Germline assignment: CDR1 SGDLS and CDR2 YYNGEE. CDR3 nucleotide sequence: TGTGCCAGCAGCGAGGAGGGGTTACGGATACAGCCCCAGCATTTT. Its translation: CASSEEGLRIQPQHF.

The chain combines TRBV9 with TRBJ1-2; D possibly corresponds to TRBD1 (6 bases). This CDR3 is 17 amino acids long. The V end was cut by 3 bases, the J end by 7 bases, with 25 bases between. Per the germline V gene, CDR1 is SGDLS and CDR2 is YYNGEE. DNA for the CDR3: TGTGCCAGCAGCGGTACAGGACAGACTCTAGGGCGGAGTGGCTACACCTTC. This sequence encodes CASSGTGQTLGRSGYTF. The full variable domain, in which reference TRBV9 and TRBJ1-2 provide the parts outside the CDR3, is DSGVTQTPKHLITATGQRVTLRCSPRSGDLSVYWYQQSLDQGLQFLIQYYNGEERAKGNILERFSAQQFPDLHSELNLSSLELGDSALYFCASSGTGQTLGRSGYTFGSGTRLTVV.

This clone was seen more than once but under ten times. The V gene is TRBV30, the J gene TRBJ2-5; D not certain. The CDR3 runs to 11 residues. Looked up from germline, CDR1 is GTSNPN and CDR2 is SVGIG (reference sequence). The V and J ends lost 4 bases and 2 bases respectively, with 5 bases between them. Here the CDR3 reads CAWKQQETQYF. Here the CDR3 DNA reads TGTGCCTGGAAACAACAAGAGACCCAGTACTTC.

This chain links TRBV7-3 with TRBJ2-2; TRBD2 matches 8 bases. The CDR3 has 16 residues. V lost 2 bases and J lost 5; bases outside the gene matches: 7. Germline loops: CDR1 SGHTA, CDR2 FQGTGA. CDR3: CASSLLGGVETGELFF. CDR3 sequence (DNA): TGTGCCAGCAGCTTACTCGGGGGGGTGGAGACCGGGGAGCTGTTTTTT.

The genes are TRBV4-2 and TRBJ1-1; no firm D call. The V gene lost 0 bases and the J gene lost 5 bases, with 19 bases spanning the gap. CDR3 length: 17 residues. Germline V gives CDR1 LGHNA, CDR2 YNFKEQ. The CDR3 is CASSQEVSTVRRTEAFF. Here the CDR3 DNA reads TGTGCCAGCAGCCAAGAAGTAAGCACGGTCCGGCGGACTGAAGCTTTCTTT.

The chain couples TRBV5-1 to TRBJ2-2; 8 nucleotides align to TRBD2. The J segment lost 10 bases and the V segment lost 4 bases, leaving 15 bases of the junction unmatched. Germline CDR1 and CDR2: SGHRS and YFSETQ. CDR3 length equals 16 residues. Here the CDR3 reads CASSPHGAGAAVELFF. The DNA for the CDR3 is TGCGCCAGCAGCCCCCACGGAGCGGGGGCCGCCGTGGAGCTGTTTTTT.

The V and J genes are TRBV10-3 and TRBJ2-7, with 9 bases lining up with TRBD1. CDR1 is ENHRY and CDR2 is SYGVKD in the germline V gene. The CDR3 length is 12 residues. With 6 bases clipped from V and 5 bases from J, the junction kept 2 bases outside the gene matches. The CDR3 here is CAIRGQGNEQYF. The CDR3 DNA reads as TGTGCCATCAGGGGACAGGGAAACGAGCAGTACTTC.

CDR3 nucleotide sequence: TGTGCCAGCAGTCCCACTACGGCCGTGGATACGCAGTATTTT. Protein sequence: CASSPTTAVDTQYF. The rearrangement joins TRBV27 to TRBJ2-3, with unresolved D. Germline CDR1 reads MNHEY; CDR2 reads SMNVEV (reference sequence). V lost 5 bases, J lost 6 bases, and 15 bases lay in between. This CDR3 spans 14 amino acids.

J is TRBJ2-7 and V is TRBV13; D ambiguous. The CDR3 sequence is 13 residues long. The germline CDR1 and CDR2 sequences are PRHDT and FYEKMQ (reference sequence). V shed 4 bases and J shed 3 bases, with 10 bases lying between them. The CDR3 nucleotides are TGTGCCAGCAGCTCCCAGGAATACTACGAGCAGTACTTC. Amino acid sequence: CASSSQEYYEQYF. Together with reference TRBV13 and TRBJ2-7, the CDR3 gives the full variable domain: AAGVIQSPRHLIKEKRETATLKCYPIPRHDTVYWYQQGPGQDPQFLISFYEKMQSDKGSIPDRFSAQQFSDYHSELNMSSLELGDSALYFCASSSQEYYEQYFGPGTRLTVT.

The V call is TRBV11-2, the J call TRBJ2-5; D is perhaps TRBD2 (5 bases). TRBJ2-7 explains the end of the DNA better; the J call may be wrong. The CDR3 length is 14 residues. Per germline, CDR1 SGHAT and CDR2 FQNNGV. As DNA, the CDR3 is TGTGCCAGCAGCTTAAGGTGGGATGAGGGCGAGCAGTACTTC. Translated: CASSLRWDEGEQYF.

The rearrangement joins TRBV19 to TRBJ1-2; D not certain. CDR3 length equals 14 residues. V shed 4 bases and J shed 3 bases, with 12 bases lying between them. Germline V gene lookup returns CDR1 LNHDA and CDR2 SQIVND (reference sequence). The CDR3 here is CASSTPGLYYGYTF. The CDR3 coding sequence is TGTGCCAGTAGTACTCCTGGACTATACTATGGCTACACCTTC. Supplemented by reference TRBV19 and TRBJ1-2, the full variable domain reads DGGITQSPKYLFRKEGQNVTLSCEQNLNHDAMYWYRQDPGQGLRLIYYSQIVNDFQKGDIAEGYSVSREKKESFPLTVTSAQKNPTAFYLCASSTPGLYYGYTFGSGTRLTVV.

This clone has a handful of counts. The V gene is TRBV19, the J gene TRBJ2-6, with 10 nucleotides matching TRBD1. The V segment lost 6 bases and the J segment 3 bases; nucleotides outside the gene matches: 8. CDR1 LNHDA and CDR2 SQIVND come from the germline V gene (reference sequence). The CDR3 covers 17 residues. CDR3: CASSRRDRGFGANVLTF. The CDR3 bases are TGTGCCAGTAGCCGCCGGGACAGGGGCTTTGGGGCCAACGTCCTGACTTTC.

The V and J genes are TRBV28 and TRBJ2-3, with a possible D match to TRBD1 (5 bases). The CDR3 extends over 15 amino acids. V lost 4 bases and J lost 3, with 14 bases in between. Germline lookup yields CDR1 MDHEN and CDR2 SYDVKM. The CDR3 DNA reads as TGTGCCAGCAGTTCCCCGCGTGGGGCAACAGATACGCAGTATTTT. This translates into CASSSPRGATDTQYF.

The chain has TRBV6-1 and TRBJ1-4, with TRBD1 matching over 9 bases. The J segment lost 7 bases and the V segment lost 5 bases, leaving 5 bases of the junction unmatched. The CDR3 extends over 14 amino acids. Germline V gene data show CDR1 as MNHNS and CDR2 as SASEGT. CDR3 nucleotide sequence: TGTGCCAGCAGTAGGACAGGGGACCGTGAAAAACTGTTTTTT. The encoded protein is CASSRTGDREKLFF.

V usage is TRBV2 and J usage is TRBJ2-7; D is possibly TRBD2 (5 bases). CDR1 is SNHLY, CDR2 FYNNEI, per germline. The CDR3 spans 14 residues. The germline V and J ends were trimmed by 7 bases and 3 bases, with 16 bases remaining between them. CDR3 sequence reads: CASMRVEVNYEQYF. The CDR3 DNA is TGTGCCAGCATGAGGGTGGAAGTTAACTACGAGCAGTACTTC.

This clone appeared a single time. The V gene is TRBV6-5, the J gene TRBJ1-1; 8 bases agree with TRBD1. CDR1 is MNHEY, CDR2 SVGAGI, per germline. This CDR3 comprises 15 residues. V lost 6 bases, J lost 4 bases, and 10 bases stayed unmatched. The CDR3 DNA is TGTGCCAGCAGCCGTCGCGGACAGGGCAGCACTGAAGCTTTCTTT. It codes for CASSRRGQGSTEAFF.

V usage is TRBV9 and J usage is TRBJ2-2, with unresolved D. V was pared by 0 bases and J by 1 base, with 7 bases between. The CDR3 totals 15 residues. In germline, CDR1 is SGDLS, CDR2 YYNGEE. The CDR3 reads CASSVAYRNTGELFF. CDR3 DNA sequence: TGTGCCAGCAGCGTAGCTTATAGGAACACCGGGGAGCTGTTTTTT. The complete variable domain, with remaining parts taken from reference TRBV9 and TRBJ2-2, reads DSGVTQTPKHLITATGQRVTLRCSPRSGDLSVYWYQQSLDQGLQFLIQYYNGEERAKGNILERFSAQQFPDLHSELNLSSLELGDSALYFCASSVAYRNTGELFFGEGSRLTVL.

The chain is built from TRBV7-6 and TRBJ1-4, with D possibly TRBD1 on 5 matching bases. Germline loops: CDR1 SGHVS, CDR2 FNYEAQ. Trimming removed 0 bases from V and 5 bases from J, with 13 bases in between. The CDR3 is 16 amino acids. Written as DNA, the CDR3 is TGTGCCAGCAGCTTAGCGTGGGCAGGGCTAAATGAAAAACTGTTTTTT. As protein: CASSLAWAGLNEKLFF.

The chain joins TRBV5-1 to TRBJ1-1; D is perhaps TRBD1 (5 bases). Germline V CDR1 and CDR2: SGHRS, YFSETQ. The CDR3 runs 15 residues. V lost 2 bases, J lost 3 bases, and 14 bases lay in between. The CDR3, as DNA: TGCGCCAGCAGCTTTAGTGGCAGGGTTGACACTGAAGCTTTCTTT. As protein: CASSFSGRVDTEAFF.